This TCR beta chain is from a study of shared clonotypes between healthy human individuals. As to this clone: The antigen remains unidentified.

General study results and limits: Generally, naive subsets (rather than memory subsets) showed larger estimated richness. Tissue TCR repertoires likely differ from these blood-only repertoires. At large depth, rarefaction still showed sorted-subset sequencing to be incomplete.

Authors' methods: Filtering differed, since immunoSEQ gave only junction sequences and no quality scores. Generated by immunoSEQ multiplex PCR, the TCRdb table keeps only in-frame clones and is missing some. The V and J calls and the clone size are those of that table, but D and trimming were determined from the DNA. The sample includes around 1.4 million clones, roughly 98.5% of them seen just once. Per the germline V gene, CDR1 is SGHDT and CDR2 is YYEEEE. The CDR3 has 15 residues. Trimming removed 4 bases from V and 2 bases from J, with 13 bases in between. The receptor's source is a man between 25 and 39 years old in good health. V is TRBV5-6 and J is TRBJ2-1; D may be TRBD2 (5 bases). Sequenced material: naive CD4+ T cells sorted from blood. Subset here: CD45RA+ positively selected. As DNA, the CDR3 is TGTGCCAGCAGCCGGACTGGAGCGACCTACAATGAGCAGTTCTTC. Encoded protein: CASSRTGATYNEQFF. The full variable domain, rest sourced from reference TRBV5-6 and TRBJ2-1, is DAGVTQSPTHLIKTRGQQVTLRCSPKSGHDTVSWYQQALGQGPQFIFQYYEEEERQRGNFPDRFSGHQFPNYSSELNVNALLLGDSALYLCASSRTGATYNEQFFGPGTRLTVL.